Presented here are 15 T cell receptor beta chains from one specimen sequenced in a study of ipilimumab plus nivolumab after autologous stem cell transplantation (dated by TCRdb to 2020 to 2023). Library generation was performed with the immunoSEQ multiplex PCR assay. Held by TCRdb, this immuneACCESS table contains in-frame sequences only and omits some clones. Under half of the omission traces to an unresolved V gene where checked; the cause of the rest is unknown. The sample contains 17,000 or so clones, approximately 80% of them found a single time. The ten biggest clones cover roughly 35% of the sample. This sample comprised PBMCs, obtained in a trial of ipilimumab plus nivolumab as post-transplant consolidation. The receptors originated from a male donor with diffuse large B-cell lymphoma.

The rearrangement links TRBV9 to TRBJ1-6; D remains unclear. The CDR3 covers 14 residues. With 0 bases removed from V and 5 bases from J, the gap between germline ends came to 6 bases. In germline, CDR1 is SGDLS, CDR2 YYNGEE. DNA for the CDR3: TGTGCCAGCAGCGTAGGGTTGGATAATTCACCCCTCCACTTT. Translated, it gives CASSVGLDNSPLHF. Combining the CDR3 with reference TRBV9 and TRBJ1-6 gives the whole variable domain DSGVTQTPKHLITATGQRVTLRCSPRSGDLSVYWYQQSLDQGLQFLIQYYNGEERAKGNILERFSAQQFPDLHSELNLSSLELGDSALYFCASSVGLDNSPLHFGNGTRLTVT.

The chain couples TRBV6-1 to TRBJ1-3; D is unclear. Germline CDR1 is MNHNS and CDR2 is SASEGT. CDR3 length: 15 residues. Trimming stripped 0 bases from V and 2 bases from J, with 8 bases between. The CDR3 region is CASSEALTPGNTIYF. In nucleotides, the CDR3 is TGTGCCAGCAGTGAAGCTTTGACTCCTGGAAACACCATATATTTT.

This chain connects TRBV7-2 to TRBJ2-3; D is uncertain. CDR1 is SGHTA, CDR2 FQGNSA, per germline. V was clipped by 6 bases and J by 5 bases, with 12 bases between them. The length of the CDR3 is 13 residues. DNA of the CDR3: TGTGCCAGCAGACCCAGCCCCCAAGATACGCAGTATTTT. Amino acid sequence: CASRPSPQDTQYF.

This chain links TRBV5-1 with TRBJ1-1; TRBD1 is a possible D gene (5 bases). This CDR3 region has 13 residues. Germline CDR1 is SGHRS and CDR2 is YFSETQ. The V gene lost 2 bases and the J gene lost 10 bases, with 15 bases spanning the gap. The CDR3 coding sequence is TGCGCCAGCAGCTTTGGGGGGAGGGACCCAGCTTTCTTT. It translates to CASSFGGRDPAFF. Full variable domain (outside the CDR3, taken from reference TRBV5-1 and TRBJ1-1): KAGVTQTPRYLIKTRGQQVTLSCSPISGHRSVSWYQQTPGQGLQFLFEYFSETQRNKGNFPGRFSGRQFSNSRSEMNVSTLELGDSALYLCASSFGGRDPAFFGQGTRLTVV.

This chain links TRBV19 with TRBJ1-5, with D perhaps TRBD1 (5 bases). This CDR3 is 14 amino acids long. V lost 3 bases and J lost 5, with 11 bases in between. CDR1 LNHDA and CDR2 SQIVND come from the germline V gene (reference sequence). The CDR3 sequence is CASSISQVDQPQHF. CDR3 DNA sequence: TGTGCCAGTAGTATCTCACAGGTAGATCAGCCCCAGCATTTT.

The rearrangement uses TRBV12-5 and TRBJ1-1; D is unclear. V shed 9 bases and J shed 4 bases, with 15 bases lying between them. Germline assignment: CDR1 LGHNT and CDR2 FRNRAP. The CDR3 has 13 amino acids. For the CDR3, the DNA is TGTGCTAGAAGGAATCCAGACTTCACTGAAGCTTTCTTT. Encoded protein: CARRNPDFTEAFF.

The rearrangement joins TRBV27 to TRBJ1-5; D is unresolved. Trimming took 2 bases from V and 2 from J, leaving 13 bases between them. The CDR3 has 16 residues. Germline assignment: CDR1 MNHEY and CDR2 SMNVEV (reference sequence). As DNA, the CDR3 is TGTGCCAGCAGTTTAGACATTCCACTGGGCAATCAGCCCCAGCATTTT. This codes for CASSLDIPLGNQPQHF.

The V gene is TRBV18, the J gene TRBJ1-1; 8 bases are shared with TRBD1. The CDR3 is made up of 16 amino acids. V was pared by 4 bases and J by 2 bases, with 9 bases of the junction left unmatched. Germline V gene sequence: CDR1 KGHSH, CDR2 LQKENI. The CDR3 sequence is CASSLYLTGANTEAFF. The CDR3 DNA reads as TGTGCCAGCTCACTATACCTGACAGGGGCCAACACTGAAGCTTTCTTT. Variable domain in full (rest from reference TRBV18 and TRBJ1-1): NAGVMQNPRHLVRRRGQEARLRCSPMKGHSHVYWYRQLPEEGLKFMVYLQKENIIDESGMPKERFSAEFPKEGPSILRIQQVVRGDSAAYFCASSLYLTGANTEAFFGQGTRLTVV.

The chain has TRBV6-5 and TRBJ2-7; D remains unclear. The CDR3 runs to 15 residues. V was pared by 0 bases and J by 0 bases, with 9 bases between. CDR1 MNHEY and CDR2 SVGAGI come from the germline V gene. Here the CDR3 reads CASSYSSAYSYEQYF. The CDR3 coding sequence is TGTGCCAGCAGTTACTCGAGTGCCTACTCCTACGAGCAGTACTTC.

The chain uses TRBV5-1 and TRBJ2-3; TRBD2 aligns across 12 bases. V shed 4 bases and J 4 bases; nucleotides not matched to a gene: 4. The CDR3 sequence is 15 residues long. Germline lookup yields CDR1 SGHRS and CDR2 YFSETQ. In DNA form, the CDR3 reads TGCGCCAGCAGCCGACGGACTAGCGGGGCAGATACGCAGTATTTT. Its translation is CASSRRTSGADTQYF.

V and J are TRBV5-8 and TRBJ2-7, with D uncertain. The germline V gene encodes CDR1 SGHTS and CDR2 YDEGEE. This CDR3 spans 12 amino acids. The germline V and J ends were trimmed by 4 bases and 4 bases, with 9 bases remaining between them. The CDR3 sequence: CASSPHDYEQYF. The DNA of the CDR3 is TGTGCCAGCAGCCCCCATGATTACGAGCAGTACTTC.

This clone has a handful of counts. The CDR3 region has the DNA TGTGCCAGCAGACCTACTAGCGGGAGACAGGAGACCCAGTACTTC. The encoded protein is CASRPTSGRQETQYF. This chain joins TRBV28 and TRBJ2-5; 11 bases are shared with TRBD2. Trimming at V came to 6 bases and at J to 5 bases, leaving 8 bases not matched to a gene. Germline loops: CDR1 MDHEN, CDR2 SYDVKM. This CDR3 has 15 residues.

The V call is TRBV21-1, the J call TRBJ2-2; TRBD1, the table's D call, was not compared with the DNA. TRBV21-1 has pseudogene status. This CDR3 spans 13 amino acids. CDR3 loop: CALRTDPAGELFF. For the CDR3, the DNA is TGTGCCCTACGGACAGACCCCGCCGGGGAGCTGTTTTTT.

This chain links TRBV11-2 with TRBJ2-7; 11 positions agree with TRBD2. V shed 2 bases, J shed 3 bases, and the junction held 3 bases outside the gene matches. This CDR3 is 15 amino acids long. Looked up from germline, CDR1 is SGHAT and CDR2 is FQNNGV. This chain's CDR3 is CASSLTGTSGYEQYF. CDR3 bases: TGTGCCAGCAGCTTAACGGGGACTAGCGGCTACGAGCAGTACTTC.

The chain recombines TRBV4-1 with TRBJ2-7; D unresolved. The germline V and J ends were trimmed by 0 bases and 3 bases, with 6 bases remaining between them. CDR3 length equals 13 residues. CDR1 MGHRA and CDR2 YSYEKL come from the germline V gene. CDR3 coding DNA: TGCGCCAGCAGCCAAGATCTGGGCTACGAGCAGTACTTC. Translation: CASSQDLGYEQYF.